Following are 14 T cell receptor beta chains from one sample sequenced in a study of response to subunit inactivated influenza vaccine. TCRdb re-derived calls from the RT-PCR reads in MiXCR, one entry per CDR3 protein. The table records approximately 500,000 distinct CDR3 sequences, 10% to 15% of them present only once. The starting material was PBMCs from blood, obtained about 40 days after vaccination. The receptors were sampled from a man over 45 who received an inactivated influenza vaccine.

This clonotype was seen more than once but under ten times. The V call is TRBV10-2, the J call TRBJ2-5, with 8 nucleotides matching TRBD2. Germline CDR1 WSHSY, CDR2 SAAADI. The CDR3 runs 13 residues. V shed 8 bases, J shed 5 bases, and the junction held 7 bases outside the gene matches. CDR3 amino acids: CASSGGPGETQYF. The CDR3 DNA reads as TGCGCCAGCTCGGGGGGGCCGGGGGAGACCCAGTACTTC.

To note about this clonotype: This may stem from a read error, because a much larger clone lies one nucleotide away. The chain joins TRBV12-3 or TRBV12-4 to TRBJ2-7; either TRBD1 or TRBD2 may supply D (5 bases each). V was shortened by 5 bases and J by 3 bases, with 14 bases between the two germline ends. This CDR3 contains 14 residues. CDR3 nucleotides: TGTGCCAGCAGTAGAGGGGTGATTCGCTACGAGCAGTACTTC. Translation: CASSRGVIRYEQYF.

The chain carries TRBV7-2 and TRBJ2-1, with 8 bases lining up with TRBD1. Per the germline V gene, CDR1 is SGHTA and CDR2 is FQGNSA. CDR3 length: 13 residues. V lost 4 bases to trimming and J lost 6 bases; unmatched junction nucleotides: 2. This chain's CDR3 is CASSSDRANEQFF. For the CDR3, the DNA is TGTGCCAGCAGCTCGGACAGGGCCAATGAGCAGTTCTTC.

The chain employs TRBV28 and TRBJ2-1; 11 bases are a match to TRBD1. Unmatched junction bases numbered 0, after V lost 6 bases and J lost 5 bases. This CDR3 comprises 13 residues. Germline CDR1 reads MDHEN; CDR2 reads SYDVKM. CDR3 coding DNA: TGTGCCAGCAGGGACAGGGGGCACAATGAGCAGTTCTTC. This codes for CASRDRGHNEQFF.

This clonotype showed up many times. The V call is TRBV12-3 or TRBV12-4, the J call TRBJ1-5, with D hard to call. Trimming pared 5 bases from V and 5 bases from J, leaving 16 bases between. CDR3 length: 15 amino acids. The CDR3 region is CASSPRPIGDQPQHF. CDR3 DNA: TGTGCCAGCAGTCCGCGGCCAATCGGGGATCAGCCCCAGCATTTT.

This clonotype has at least ten counts. This rearrangement joins TRBV6-2 or TRBV6-3 to TRBJ2-1, with 7 nucleotides matching TRBD1. CDR1 is MNHEY, CDR2 SVGEGT, per germline. Trimming at V came to 10 bases and at J to 4 bases, leaving 16 bases not matched to a gene. The CDR3 sequence is 16 residues long. The CDR3 sequence is CATQERAHRGYNEQFF. The CDR3 nucleotides read TGTGCCACGCAGGAAAGAGCCCACAGGGGTTACAATGAGCAGTTCTTC.

The chain joins TRBV5-6 to TRBJ1-2; D is ambiguous. Deletions cut 0 bases from V and 7 bases from J, with 7 bases between. From germline, CDR1 is SGHDT and CDR2 YYEEEE. This CDR3 has 12 residues. This CDR3 reads CASSLGRTGYTF. CDR3 DNA: TGTGCCAGCAGCTTGGGTCGGACTGGCTACACCTTC. Complete variable domain (other parts from reference TRBV5-6 and TRBJ1-2): DAGVTQSPTHLIKTRGQQVTLRCSPKSGHDTVSWYQQALGQGPQFIFQYYEEEERQRGNFPDRFSGHQFPNYSSELNVNALLLGDSALYLCASSLGRTGYTFGSGTRLTVV.

The CDR3 region is CASSSFNEKLFF. The CDR3 DNA reads as TGTGCCAGCAGCTCGTTTAATGAAAAACTGTTTTTT. The V gene is TRBV11-2, the J gene TRBJ1-4; the D is unclear. The germline V gene encodes CDR1 SGHAT and CDR2 FQNNGV. The CDR3 runs to 12 residues. Between the trimmed V and J ends, which lost 4 bases and 4 bases, there was a span of 4 bases.

This clonotype showed up just a few times. The chain is built from TRBV7-9 and TRBJ1-4, with D maybe TRBD1 (5 bases). The CDR3 length is 15 residues. The germline CDR1 and CDR2 sequences are SEHNR and FQNEAQ (reference sequence). The V and J ends lost 7 bases and 0 bases respectively, with 12 bases between them. For the CDR3, the DNA is TGTGCCAGCACCGTAACGGGGGCAACTAATGAAAAACTGTTTTTT. Translation: CASTVTGATNEKLFF.

The gene calls are TRBV12-3 or TRBV12-4 and TRBJ1-6, with D hard to call. The CDR3 has 15 amino acids. V was pared by 2 bases and J by 9 bases, with 14 bases between. The CDR3 sequence: CASSLRYGFGSPLHF. CDR3 in DNA: TGTGCCAGCAGTTTAAGATACGGGTTTGGTTCACCCCTCCACTTT.

The table lists this clonotype with a few counts. The V and J genes are TRBV12-3 or TRBV12-4 and TRBJ1-1; D gene unclear. V lost 7 bases to trimming and J lost 2 bases, with 17 bases between them. The CDR3 totals 15 residues. The CDR3 DNA reads as TGTGCCAGCACCCGGGGTGGAGGTGAAAACACTGAAGCTTTCTTT. Its translation: CASTRGGGENTEAFF.

The rearrangement joins TRBV6-5 to TRBJ1-6, with TRBD1 as a possible D gene (6 bases). V shed 0 bases and J shed 3 bases, with 12 bases lying between them. Germline values: CDR1 MNHEY, CDR2 SVGAGI. The CDR3 loop spans 17 amino acids. The CDR3 DNA reads as TGTGCCAGCAGTTACTCTGGGGGCCTGAACTATAATTCACCCCTCCACTTT. Residues: CASSYSGGLNYNSPLHF.

This clonotype was seen more than once but under ten times. The chain links TRBV10-3 to TRBJ1-2; D is perhaps TRBD1 (5 bases). From germline, CDR1 is ENHRY and CDR2 SYGVKD. The CDR3 consists of 14 residues. V lost 4 bases and J 0 bases, leaving 9 bases between the germline ends. The CDR3 DNA follows: TGTGCCATCAGTGCAAAGGGACCTAACTATGGCTACACCTTC. Translated, it gives CAISAKGPNYGYTF.

The rearrangement joins TRBV12-3 or TRBV12-4 to TRBJ2-5, with TRBD2 matching 7 bases. With V trimmed by 1 base and J by 4 bases, 12 bases remained unmatched. CDR3 length: 17 amino acids. The CDR3 sequence is CASSLVSVWGGVETQYF. CDR3 DNA: TGTGCCAGCAGTTTAGTGTCGGTGTGGGGAGGGGTAGAGACCCAGTACTTC.